This TCR beta chain emerged from a study of blood T cell repertoires in COVID-19. Background on the study: Specimens from acute and convalescent COVID-19 originated in the United States, Italy and Spain. Sources were T cells, B-cell-depleted T cells, or PBMCs; the material itself was cDNA or gDNA.

Germline values: CDR1 SNHLY, CDR2 FYNNEI. The CDR3 is 16 residues long. V lost 6 bases and J lost 6; bases outside the gene matches: 16. In the authors' workflow: Nucleated cell number was recorded as an estimate derived from reference gene primer amplification. Profiled with immunoSEQ multiplex PCR; TCRdb holds only in-frame clones, not every one. V, J and clone size are those of that table, while D and trimming were read from the DNA. The data contain some 54,000 clones, about 90% of them singletons. This clone was seen a handful of times. This receptor was obtained from a man aged 55-75 years with acute or convalescent COVID-19. J is TRBJ2-7 and V is TRBV2, with TRBD2 matching over 8 bases. Sequenced material: peripheral blood. The CDR3 DNA is TGTGCCAGCAGACGCATGTTGTCCGGGAGGGTAATCGAGCAGTACTTC. Residues: CASRRMLSGRVIEQYF.